The entry that follows covers one T cell receptor (beta chain) sequence. Only in-frame clones appear in the TCRdb table, and some are missing; sequencing was by immunoSEQ multiplex PCR. The sample includes tens of thousands of clones, roughly nine tenths of them seen just once. The sample originates from a study of technical replicates of blood from several donors. V was clipped by 3 bases and J by 4 bases, with 9 bases between them. Germline-derived CDR1 and CDR2 are SGHVS and FQNEAQ. This CDR3 contains 13 residues. The receptor comes from a human donor in good health. Some clones in this sample may be carry-over from other donors' samples. The sample was PBMCs. V gene TRBV7-8 combines with J gene TRBJ1-2; D ambiguous. Written as DNA, the CDR3 is TGTGCCAGCAGCTTTTCCGAGGTCTATGGCTACACCTTC. Its protein product is CASSFSEVYGYTF.